Following are 31 T cell receptor beta chains from one sample sequenced in a study of blood T cells in healthy people across ages. Together with a sample-barcoded 5' primer, a J-beta primer mix was included in a second PCR lasting about 7 to 11 cycles. TCRdb redid the calling of the 5' RACE reads with MiXCR, one entry per CDR3 protein. Among 800,000 to 950,000 distinct CDR3 sequences listed, 29% were seen once. This same sample was also taken into another study, of T cells of mothers and their children.

The sequencing sample was made of blood. The receptor source for this set is a woman aged 40 to 50 in good health.

This clonotype appeared a few times. V is TRBV20-1 and J is TRBJ2-1; D not certain. Trimming pared 1 base from V and 2 bases from J, leaving 12 bases between. The CDR3 covers 15 residues. Germline assignment: CDR1 DFQATT and CDR2 SNEGSKA (reference sequence). The CDR3 DNA sequence: TGCAGTGCTAGAGGTCCAGTGGTAGCCTACAATGAGCAGTTCTTC. Translating gives CSARGPVVAYNEQFF.

There are a few counts of this clonotype. CDR3 DNA sequence: TGTGCCAGCCTACCGGGGACAGGAGCCTACGAGCAGTACTTC. Protein product: CASLPGTGAYEQYF. This sequence joins TRBV2 and TRBJ2-5; 8 nucleotides agree with TRBD1. The J call may not be correct, given that the DNA end is closer to TRBJ2-7. The CDR3 spans 14 residues. The germline V gene has CDR1 SNHLY and CDR2 FYNNEI.

Notes on this clonotype: This may be a read error: a much more frequent sequence differs by one nucleotide. This sequence joins TRBV3-1 and TRBJ2-5; D is perhaps TRBD2 (6 bases). V was cut by 2 bases and J by 13 bases, with 17 bases left in between. Looked up from germline, CDR1 is LGHDT and CDR2 is YNNKEL (reference sequence). The CDR3 runs to 13 residues. CDR3 loop: CASSQNRRVSSYF. The CDR3, as DNA: TGTGCCAGCAGCCAAAATAGGAGGGTCTCGTCGTACTTC.

A word on this clonotype: A much bigger clone sits one base away, suggesting this may be a read error. The chain joins TRBV20-1 to TRBJ2-3, with D tentatively TRBD2 (5 bases). The CDR3 is 13 amino acids. Trimming stripped 7 bases from V and 7 bases from J, with 18 bases between. The V gene's germline CDR1 is DFQATT and CDR2 SNEGSKA (reference sequence). DNA of the CDR3: TGCAGTGTTAACGGTCGGAGAGGGAATACGCAGTATTTT. It is translated as CSVNGRRGNTQYF.

This clonotype was counted a few times. V and J are TRBV5-1 and TRBJ2-3; TRBD2 agrees at 12 bases. The CDR3 is 16 amino acids. Per germline, CDR1 SGHRS and CDR2 YFSETQ. V dropped 6 bases and J dropped 1; count of bases not matched to a gene: 6. The DNA of the CDR3 is TGCGCCAGCAAACCTAGCGGGGGGGCTGGCACAGATACGCAGTATTTT. Amino acid sequence: CASKPSGGAGTDTQYF.

The genes are TRBV29-1 and TRBJ2-2; a possible D gene is TRBD2 (6 bases). This CDR3 contains 15 residues. V shed 6 bases and J shed 0 bases, with 14 bases lying between them. Germline lookup yields CDR1 SQVTM and CDR2 ANQGSEA. The CDR3 is CSVGPRLANTGELFF. The CDR3 DNA reads TGCAGCGTGGGGCCTCGACTAGCGAACACCGGGGAGCTGTTTTTT.

As for this clonotype: A much larger clone is a single base away; this may be a read error. This chain joins TRBV7-2 and TRBJ2-7; D remains ambiguous. Trimming removed 5 bases from V and 0 bases from J, with 8 bases in between. The CDR3 runs 13 residues. Per germline, CDR1 SGHTA and CDR2 FQGNSA. CDR3 in DNA: TGTGCCAGCAGCGTTTACAACTCCTACGAGCAGTACTTC. Translating it yields CASSVYNSYEQYF.

This clonotype was observed a handful of times. The gene calls are TRBV11-1 and TRBJ2-1, with TRBD1 matching 7 bases. The CDR3 runs 16 residues. The V and J ends lost 5 bases and 0 bases, in that order; junction bases with no gene match: 7. Germline CDR1 SGHAT, CDR2 FQDESV (reference sequence). The CDR3 reads CASSPTGESSYNEQFF. CDR3 in DNA: TGTGCCAGCAGCCCCACAGGGGAGAGCTCCTACAATGAGCAGTTCTTC.

This clonotype was detected many times. The chain recombines TRBV5-1 with TRBJ1-1, with D uncertain. Trimming removed 4 bases from V and 6 bases from J, with 10 bases in between. The CDR3 spans 12 residues. Germline V gives CDR1 SGHRS, CDR2 YFSETQ. CDR3 sequence reads: CASSAQEAEAFF. CDR3 nucleotides: TGCGCCAGCAGCGCCCAGGAGGCTGAAGCTTTCTTT.

Notes on this clonotype: A read error may account for a junction end that differs from germline. The chain couples TRBV5-1 to TRBJ1-1; 7 bases map to TRBD1. CDR3 length equals 15 residues. Germline CDR1 is SGHRS and CDR2 is YFSETQ. CDR3 in amino acids: CASSQGGVVNTGAFF. The CDR3 DNA reads TGCGCCAGCAGCCAGGGGGGCGTGGTGAACACTGGAGCTTTCTTT.

The chain employs TRBV12-3 or TRBV12-4 and TRBJ1-2, with D hard to call. The CDR3 is made up of 13 amino acids. The ends were cut back, 6 bases at V and 1 base at J, with 9 bases in the middle. CDR3 nucleotide sequence: TGTGCCAGCAGCACTGACATTAACTATGGCTACACCTTC. Its protein is CASSTDINYGYTF.

This chain connects TRBV12-3 or TRBV12-4 to TRBJ2-1, with D perhaps TRBD2 (6 bases). Deletions cut 1 base from V and 0 bases from J, with 10 bases between. The CDR3 sequence is 16 residues long. The CDR3: CASSLDGSGSYNEQFF. CDR3 nucleotides: TGTGCCAGCAGTTTAGACGGGAGTGGCTCCTACAATGAGCAGTTCTTC.

The genes are TRBV3-1 and TRBJ2-1; D is unclear. There are 11 residues in the CDR3. V was shortened by 7 bases and J by 7 bases, with 8 bases between the two germline ends. From germline, CDR1 is LGHDT and CDR2 YNNKEL (reference sequence). The CDR3 spells CASTLGNEQFF. As DNA, the CDR3 is TGTGCCAGCACCCTTGGGAATGAGCAGTTCTTC.

This chain uses TRBV5-1 with TRBJ2-3, with 11 positions matching TRBD2. The CDR3 sequence is 16 residues long. Germline values: CDR1 SGHRS, CDR2 YFSETQ. V lost 0 bases and J lost 2; bases outside the gene matches: 2. CDR3 sequence: CASSLASGGTTDTQYF. The CDR3 nucleotides are TGCGCCAGCAGCTTGGCTAGCGGGGGGACCACAGATACGCAGTATTTT.

A word on this clonotype: At one end the junction does not follow the germline gene, possibly because of a read error. V and J are TRBV15 and TRBJ2-1, with D perhaps matching TRBD2 (6 bases). This CDR3 has 17 amino acids. CDR1 LNHNV and CDR2 YYDKDF come from the germline V gene (reference sequence). As DNA, the CDR3 is TGTGCCACCAACAGAGTGGCCCAGGGAGGACGGCTCAATGAGCAGTTCTTC. Residues: CATNRVAQGGRLNEQFF.

This chain connects TRBV15 to TRBJ1-5; TRBD1 aligns across 9 bases. Germline lookup yields CDR1 LNHNV and CDR2 YYDKDF (reference sequence). This CDR3 contains 13 residues. J was trimmed by 4 bases and V by 7 bases; bases with no gene match: 2. CDR3 sequence: CATTGQGNQPQHF. CDR3 nucleotide sequence: TGTGCCACCACTGGACAGGGGAATCAGCCCCAGCATTTT.

This clonotype was observed at least ten times. The chain carries TRBV27 and TRBJ2-1; 15 bases are a match to TRBD2. The CDR3 covers 17 residues. From germline, CDR1 is MNHEY and CDR2 SMNVEV (reference sequence). J gave up 8 bases and V 3 bases, and 8 bases lay outside the gene matches. CDR3 in amino acids: CASSFSGLAGGMDEQFF. The CDR3 nucleotides read TGTGCCAGCAGTTTCTCTGGACTAGCGGGGGGGATGGATGAGCAGTTCTTC.

This clonotype was detected ten times or more. The gene calls are TRBV29-1 and TRBJ2-7; D is unclear. CDR1 is SQVTM and CDR2 is ANQGSEA in the germline V gene. Trimming cost V 6 bases and J 7 bases, with 13 bases left between them. The CDR3 consists of 11 residues. For the CDR3, the DNA is TGCAGCGTCGCAGGTAGCTATGAGCAGTACTTC. It specifies CSVAGSYEQYF.

CDR3 nucleotide sequence: TGCAGTGCTAGGCAGGGCAGTGCTAGCACAGATACGCAGTATTTT. Translating it yields CSARQGSASTDTQYF. The genes are TRBV20-1 and TRBJ2-3, with D possibly being TRBD1 (5 bases). V lost 3 bases, J lost 0 bases, and 13 bases lay in between. Germline lookup yields CDR1 DFQATT and CDR2 SNEGSKA (reference sequence). The CDR3 has 15 residues.

This clonotype was recorded only once. CDR3 amino acids: CASSAGLTEAFF. The CDR3 nucleotides are TGTGCCAGCAGTGCCGGGCTGACTGAAGCTTTCTTT. J is TRBJ1-1 and V is TRBV2; D unclear. The CDR3 is 12 residues long. The germline CDR1 and CDR2 sequences are SNHLY and FYNNEI. V lost 4 bases and J lost 5, with 8 bases in between.

As to this clonotype: Just one base apart from a much larger clone, this may be a read error. The chain employs TRBV15 and TRBJ2-5; D tentatively reads TRBD1 or TRBD2 (5 bases each). The V end was cut by 5 bases, the J end by 5 bases, with 21 bases between. The CDR3 is 16 residues long. The germline gives CDR1 LNHNV, CDR2 YYDKDF (reference sequence). CDR3 loop: CATSGVGPGGRETQYF. The CDR3 nucleotides read TGTGCCACCAGCGGAGTGGGACCGGGTGGTCGGGAGACCCAGTACTTC.

This chain joins TRBV5-5 and TRBJ2-1, with 10 bases lining up with TRBD1. This CDR3 comprises 14 residues. V lost 0 bases and J lost 8; bases outside the gene matches: 2. CDR1 and CDR2 from the germline V gene are SGHKS and YYEKEE (reference sequence). CDR3 sequence: CASSLGDRGDEQFF. The CDR3 nucleotides are TGTGCCAGCAGCTTGGGGGACAGGGGCGATGAGCAGTTCTTC.

This clonotype was detected many times. This chain joins TRBV28 and TRBJ1-5, with 10 bases identical to TRBD1. Germline V lookup: CDR1 MDHEN, CDR2 SYDVKM. The CDR3 is made up of 18 amino acids. V was pared by 7 bases and J by 0 bases, with 12 bases of the junction left unmatched. CDR3 sequence reads: CASIDGTGVVYSNQPQHF. The CDR3 bases are TGTGCCAGCATAGACGGGACAGGGGTTGTATATAGCAATCAGCCCCAGCATTTT.

The chain employs TRBV28 and TRBJ1-2, with 9 bases that match TRBD1. The J segment lost 1 base and the V segment lost 5 bases, leaving 5 bases of the junction unmatched. Germline values: CDR1 MDHEN, CDR2 SYDVKM. The CDR3 consists of 15 residues. The CDR3, as DNA: TGTGCCAGCAGTGCCGGGACAGGGTATAACTATGGCTACACCTTC. Encoded protein: CASSAGTGYNYGYTF.

This clonotype was observed a handful of times. This chain uses TRBV6-6 with TRBJ1-1; perhaps TRBD1 as D (5 bases). Looked up from germline, CDR1 is MNHNY and CDR2 is SVGAGI (reference sequence). The CDR3 consists of 16 residues. V lost 8 bases and J lost 1, with 20 bases in between. The CDR3 loop is CASGSPGLRTNTEAFF. The CDR3 bases are TGTGCCAGCGGTTCCCCGGGACTCAGGACGAACACTGAAGCTTTCTTT.

In DNA form, the CDR3 reads TGCAGTGCTAGAGATCTTGGGCCTAGCGGGCCGACACAAGAGACCCAGTTCTTC. It specifies CSARDLGPSGPTQETQFF. The chain recombines TRBV20-1 with TRBJ2-5; 8 nucleotides align to TRBD2. The J call may be mistaken, given a closer DNA end match to TRBJ2-1. Germline V CDR1 and CDR2: DFQATT, SNEGSKA (reference sequence). This CDR3 region has 18 residues.

This clonotype was seen only a few times. This chain uses TRBV5-1 with TRBJ2-2; 9 nucleotides align to TRBD2. CDR1 and CDR2 (germline): SGHRS, YFSETQ. This CDR3 has 15 amino acids. V trimming: 1 base; J trimming: 6 bases; junction bases outside the gene matches: 4. The CDR3 DNA sequence: TGCGCCAGCAGCTTGTATACTAGCGGGTCCGGGGAGCTGTTTTTT. It encodes CASSLYTSGSGELFF. The whole variable domain, filled in from reference TRBV5-1 and TRBJ2-2, reads KAGVTQTPRYLIKTRGQQVTLSCSPISGHRSVSWYQQTPGQGLQFLFEYFSETQRNKGNFPGRFSGRQFSNSRSEMNVSTLELGDSALYLCASSLYTSGSGELFFGEGSRLTVL.

V and J are TRBV29-1 and TRBJ2-5; 8 bases agree with TRBD1. The CDR3 totals 12 residues. V was pared by 5 bases and J by 5 bases, with 4 bases of the junction left unmatched. Germline V lookup: CDR1 SQVTM, CDR2 ANQGSEA. The CDR3 spells CSVYNRGETQYF. For the CDR3, the DNA is TGCAGCGTTTACAACAGGGGGGAGACCCAGTACTTC.

This clonotype showed up just a few times. The V and J genes are TRBV5-1 and TRBJ2-3; 8 bases line up with TRBD2. The junction had 11 bases not matched to a gene; V was cut back by 4 bases and J by 1 base. CDR1 is SGHRS, CDR2 YFSETQ, per germline. The CDR3 is 17 residues long. CDR3 bases: TGCGCCAGCAGCCCCGGTCACGCGGGGGGACGCACAGATACGCAGTATTTT. Residues: CASSPGHAGGRTDTQYF.

In its sample, this clonotype was seen a few times. V usage is TRBV5-1 and J usage is TRBJ2-4, with 7 bases matching TRBD1. The length of the CDR3 is 13 residues. Germline trimming cut 5 bases from V and 9 bases from J; bases unmatched to any gene: 8. Germline CDR1 reads SGHRS; CDR2 reads YFSETQ. Here the CDR3 reads CASSSGQESIQYF. DNA of the CDR3: TGCGCCAGCAGTTCCGGACAGGAAAGCATTCAGTACTTC.

This chain connects TRBV29-1 to TRBJ2-1; D may be TRBD2 (6 bases). V was cut by 4 bases and J by 9 bases, with 16 bases left in between. The CDR3 extends over 13 amino acids. Germline V gene data show CDR1 as SQVTM and CDR2 as ANQGSEA. DNA for the CDR3: TGCAGCGTTGTGGGGACTGTACGGGGTGAGCAGTTCTTC. This gives the protein CSVVGTVRGEQFF.